One sample yielded the 17 T cell receptor beta chains listed below, sequenced in a study of blood T cell repertoires in COVID-19. Libraries were prepared by immunoSEQ multiplex PCR; TCRdb keeps only in-frame clonotypes and omits some of them. The sample holds some 220,000 clones; about 80% are singletons and the top ten take around 3%. What was sequenced was peripheral blood. The receptors come from a woman under 40 who had recovered from COVID-19.

In its sample, this clone was seen a few times. V and J are TRBV13 and TRBJ2-1; D gene ambiguous. Per germline, CDR1 PRHDT and CDR2 FYEKMQ (reference sequence). The CDR3 extends over 13 amino acids. The V gene lost 2 bases and the J gene lost 6 bases, with 8 bases spanning the gap. The CDR3 is CASSLNNLNEQFF. The CDR3 DNA reads as TGTGCCAGCAGCTTAAACAACCTCAATGAGCAGTTCTTC.

This chain uses TRBV4-1 with TRBJ2-7, with TRBD2 matching over 10 bases. Trimming removed 0 bases from V and 5 bases from J; junction bases left unmatched: 13. This CDR3 is built from 18 residues. Germline assignment: CDR1 MGHRA and CDR2 YSYEKL. This CDR3 reads CASSQEWLAGDARDEQYF. The CDR3, as DNA: TGCGCCAGCAGCCAAGAGTGGCTAGCGGGAGACGCGAGGGACGAGCAGTACTTC.

V is TRBV4-2 and J is TRBJ2-7; 10 bases are shared with TRBD2. Per germline, CDR1 LGHNA and CDR2 YNFKEQ. This CDR3 is built from 14 residues. The J segment lost 4 bases and the V segment lost 4 bases, leaving 4 bases of the junction unmatched. The CDR3 loop reads CASSLELAGYEQYF. The CDR3 DNA is TGTGCCAGCAGCCTCGAACTAGCGGGATACGAGCAGTACTTC.

This clone was seen once. The chain recombines TRBV5-1 with TRBJ1-1; 8 bases align to TRBD1. Germline V gene lookup returns CDR1 SGHRS and CDR2 YFSETQ. Trimming removed 0 bases from V and 1 base from J; junction bases left unmatched: 8. The CDR3 is 17 residues long. CDR3 region: CASSLGAGGVRNTEAFF. The DNA for the CDR3 is TGCGCCAGCAGCTTGGGGGCAGGGGGCGTTCGGAACACTGAAGCTTTCTTT.

This clone was counted once. The chain combines TRBV14 with TRBJ1-1; 9 bases agree with TRBD1. The CDR3 has 15 amino acids. The V gene end was trimmed by 2 bases and the J gene end by 6 bases; junction bases not matched to a gene: 7. Germline CDR1 SGHDN, CDR2 FVKESK. CDR3 in DNA: TGTGCCAGCAGCCAATTTGGCGACAGGGGGGCTGAAGCTTTCTTT. It specifies CASSQFGDRGAEAFF.

The rearrangement joins TRBV7-9 to TRBJ2-1; 9 nucleotides line up with TRBD1. This CDR3 contains 16 residues. V shed 2 bases and J 2 bases; nucleotides not matched to a gene: 4. Per germline, CDR1 SEHNR and CDR2 FQNEAQ (reference sequence). The CDR3 spells CASSLPWDRAYNEQFF. In DNA, the CDR3 is TGTGCCAGCAGCTTACCTTGGGACAGGGCCTACAATGAGCAGTTCTTC.

This chain links TRBV5-1 with TRBJ1-1, with 9 bases lining up with TRBD1. Trimming took 6 bases from V and 2 from J; bases not matched to a gene: 5. Germline assignment: CDR1 SGHRS and CDR2 YFSETQ. The CDR3 consists of 14 residues. The CDR3 spells CASKGDRANTEAFF. As DNA, the CDR3 is TGCGCCAGCAAGGGGGACAGGGCTAACACTGAAGCTTTCTTT. Using reference TRBV5-1 and TRBJ1-1 for the parts outside the CDR3, the full variable domain is KAGVTQTPRYLIKTRGQQVTLSCSPISGHRSVSWYQQTPGQGLQFLFEYFSETQRNKGNFPGRFSGRQFSNSRSEMNVSTLELGDSALYLCASKGDRANTEAFFGQGTRLTVV.

The chain couples TRBV28 to TRBJ2-2; TRBD1 agrees at 9 bases. After removal of 8 bases from V and 1 base from J, the junction contained 5 bases not matched to a gene. CDR1 is MDHEN, CDR2 SYDVKM, per germline. CDR3 length: 15 residues. The chain's CDR3 is CASPQGAENTGELFF. CDR3 coding DNA: TGTGCCAGCCCACAGGGGGCCGAGAACACCGGGGAGCTGTTTTTT.

V gene TRBV5-1 combines with J gene TRBJ2-1; 10 nucleotides align to TRBD2. V was clipped by 4 bases and J by 8 bases; unmatched bases: 12. The germline V gene encodes CDR1 SGHRS and CDR2 YFSETQ. There are 16 residues in the CDR3. CDR3 sequence: CASSPGLAQEVDEQFF. DNA of the CDR3: TGCGCCAGCAGCCCGGGACTAGCGCAAGAGGTAGATGAGCAGTTCTTC.

The chain uses TRBV6-5 and TRBJ2-7; TRBD1 aligns across 8 bases. Germline V gene lookup returns CDR1 MNHEY and CDR2 SVGAGI. This CDR3 has 14 residues. V trimming: 8 bases; J trimming: 2 bases; junction bases outside the gene matches: 8. Here the CDR3 DNA reads TGTGCCAGCCTACCGGGACAGGCCACCTACGAGCAGTACTTC. Translated, it gives CASLPGQATYEQYF.

The chain carries TRBV19 and TRBJ1-2, with TRBD1 matching over 12 bases. With 5 bases clipped from V and 8 bases from J, the junction kept 9 bases outside the gene matches. CDR3 size: 15 residues. Germline loops: CDR1 LNHDA, CDR2 SQIVND (reference sequence). Here the CDR3 reads CASSPSGTGGRGYTF. The DNA of the CDR3 is TGTGCCAGTAGTCCGTCCGGGACAGGGGGCCGGGGCTACACCTTC.

The chain carries TRBV3-1 (or the pseudogene TRBV3-2) and TRBJ2-3; D is uncertain. V lost 5 bases, J lost 0 bases, and 15 bases lay in between. The CDR3 is 16 amino acids. Germline CDR1 and CDR2: LGHDT and YNNKEL (reference sequence). This CDR3 is CASSWIPDTSTDTQYF. The CDR3, as DNA: TGTGCCAGCAGCTGGATTCCAGACACTAGCACAGATACGCAGTATTTT.

The rearrangement links TRBV7-3 to TRBJ1-3; D is ambiguous. Looked up from germline, CDR1 is SGHTA and CDR2 is FQGTGA. CDR3 size: 13 residues. V dropped 9 bases and J dropped 0 bases, with 9 bases sitting between them. The CDR3 nucleotides are TGTGCCAGAAACCACTACTCTGGAAACACCATATATTTT. Amino acid sequence: CARNHYSGNTIYF.

The table lists this clone with a few counts. The V call is TRBV18, the J call TRBJ2-7; 11 positions match TRBD1. Germline CDR1 and CDR2: KGHSH and LQKENI. This CDR3 is built from 15 residues. The V segment lost 3 bases and the J segment 1 base; nucleotides outside the gene matches: 2. In DNA form, the CDR3 reads TGTGCCAGCTCACCCGGACAGGGGGCATCCTACGAGCAGTACTTC. Translating it yields CASSPGQGASYEQYF. Based on the CDR3 plus reference TRBV18 and TRBJ2-7, the full variable domain is NAGVMQNPRHLVRRRGQEARLRCSPMKGHSHVYWYRQLPEEGLKFMVYLQKENIIDESGMPKERFSAEFPKEGPSILRIQQVVRGDSAAYFCASSPGQGASYEQYFGPGTRLTVT.

The chain has TRBV18 and TRBJ1-3; the D is unclear. Trimming left V 5 bases short and J 1 base short, with 9 bases between. The CDR3 totals 14 residues. Germline CDR1 reads KGHSH; CDR2 reads LQKENI. CDR3 DNA: TGTGCCAGCTCAGCGCTCCTATCTGGAAACACCATATATTTT. Translating gives CASSALLSGNTIYF.

The genes are TRBV6-5 and TRBJ1-6; D gene uncertain. The CDR3 has 15 residues. Germline V gene lookup returns CDR1 MNHEY and CDR2 SVGAGI. The ends were cut back, 8 bases at V and 6 bases at J, with 17 bases in the middle. CDR3 sequence reads: CASSSLVRVNSPLHF. DNA for the CDR3: TGTGCCAGCTCCTCTCTAGTGAGGGTTAATTCACCCCTCCACTTT.

V and J are TRBV7-3 and TRBJ2-3; the match to TRBD2 covers 9 bases. This CDR3 has 16 amino acids. The V segment lost 5 bases and the J segment 2 bases; nucleotides outside the gene matches: 8. In germline, CDR1 is SGHTA, CDR2 FQGTGA. This CDR3 is CASSLGTSRNTDTQYF. Here the CDR3 DNA reads TGTGCCAGCAGCCTCGGGACTAGCCGAAACACAGATACGCAGTATTTT.